This T cell receptor (beta chain) is drawn from a study of blood T cells in healthy people across ages. Overall study: For every two T cells, template switching captured about one barcoded beta molecule.

Germline CDR1 is KGHSH and CDR2 is LQKENI. Deletions cut 2 bases from V and 3 bases from J, with 13 bases between. The CDR3 has 15 residues. Then a second PCR, running roughly 6 to 11 cycles, was carried out with a sample-barcoded 5' primer and a J-beta primer mix. TCRdb processed the 5' RACE reads anew with MiXCR; each CDR3 protein has one entry. The sample includes about 1.5 million distinct CDR3 sequences, 42% of them seen just once. The chain joins TRBV18 to TRBJ1-1, with D hard to call. The specimen sequenced was blood. The receptor was isolated from a woman aged 18-29 years in good health. The CDR3 sequence: CASSPGRWSDTEAFF. The CDR3 region has the DNA TGTGCCAGCTCACCAGGGAGGTGGTCGGACACTGAAGCTTTCTTT.